Each of the 10 T cell receptor beta chains below was sequenced from the same sample in a study of blood T cells in healthy people across ages (dated by TCRdb to between 2015 and 2017). Library preparation used 5' RACE. Data came from an Illumina HiSeq 2500. A second 7 to 11 cycle PCR used a sample-barcoded 5' primer and a J-beta primer mix. TCRdb trimmed the raw reads at Q25, called clones with MiXCR and kept productive beta chains. Each entry merges the rows of one CDR3 protein and shows their most common DNA and genes. The sample table holds 600,000 or so distinct CDR3 sequences, of which approximately 30% were seen once. The top ten constitute 15% to 19% of the sample. Sequenced sample: blood. Receptors were obtained from an elderly woman in good health.

Of note for this clonotype: This may be a read error, as it is one base from a much larger clone. V and J are TRBV12-3 or TRBV12-4 and TRBJ2-5; D unclear. The CDR3 runs to 13 residues. With 3 bases removed from V and 11 bases from J, the gap between germline ends came to 16 bases. CDR3 coding DNA: TGTGCCAGCAGTTTGGAACCACACAATGAGCAGTACTTC. Its translation is CASSLEPHNEQYF.

This clonotype was counted many times. This rearrangement joins TRBV6-5 to TRBJ1-1; no clear D gene. The ends were cut back, 7 bases at V and 3 bases at J, with 12 bases in the middle. This CDR3 has 13 amino acids. Germline V gene data show CDR1 as MNHEY and CDR2 as SVGAGI. DNA of the CDR3: TGTGCCAGCATAAGGACCCCGGACACTGAAGCTTTCTTT. It is translated as CASIRTPDTEAFF.

For this clonotype: Since a much larger clone is just one base distant, this may be a read error. CDR3 loop: CASSSGTSGGGKTQFF. CDR3 in DNA: TGTGCCAGCAGCTCCGGGACTAGCGGGGGGGGAAAGACCCAGTTCTTC. The chain is built from TRBV5-6 and TRBJ2-1; 16 nucleotides match TRBD2. CDR1 and CDR2 (germline): SGHDT, YYEEEE. J gave up 13 bases and V 3 bases, and 10 bases lay outside the gene matches. The CDR3 extends over 16 amino acids.

Turning to this clonotype: The limits of the CDR3 on the DNA are not certain, so only TCRdb's listed CDR3 is given. This chain joins TRBV27 and TRBJ1-2. The germline V gene encodes CDR1 MNHEY and CDR2 SMNVEV (reference sequence). The CDR3 sequence runs 13 residues, both termini included. CDR3 residues: CASKGEDYGYTFF.

This clonotype was seen a handful of times. This sequence joins TRBV6-1 and TRBJ1-2; 8 nucleotides agree with TRBD1. This CDR3 is built from 13 residues. Per germline, CDR1 MNHNS and CDR2 SASEGT. J lost 7 bases, V lost 4 bases, and 5 bases had no gene match. The CDR3 nucleotides read TGTGCCAGCAGTGCCACAGGGGGTGGTGGCTACACCTTC. This encodes CASSATGGGGYTF.

This clonotype was picked up many times. This chain connects TRBV20-1 to TRBJ2-3; D remains ambiguous. In germline, CDR1 is DFQATT, CDR2 SNEGSKA (reference sequence). This CDR3 has 10 amino acids. V was shortened by 6 bases and J by 5 bases, with 6 bases between the two germline ends. The CDR3 sequence is CSALVDTQYF. CDR3 bases: TGCAGTGCCCTAGTAGATACGCAGTATTTT.

With respect to this clonotype: Germline is not matched at one junction end, which may reflect a read error. J is TRBJ2-1 and V is TRBV20-1, with D perhaps assigned TRBD1 or TRBD2 (6 bases each). The CDR3 contains 11 residues. From germline, CDR1 is DFQATT and CDR2 SNEGSKA (reference sequence). In DNA, the CDR3 is TGCAGGGCTAGGGGGGACGAGACCCAGTTCTTC. This gives the protein CRARGDETQFF.

On this clonotype: A single base separates this from a much larger clone, so it may be a read error. The gene calls are TRBV5-1 and TRBJ2-5; perhaps TRBD2 as D (6 bases). This CDR3 is built from 14 residues. Per germline, CDR1 SGHRS and CDR2 YFSETQ. The DNA of the CDR3 is TGCACCAGCGGAATTGGAGGGCCAGAAGAGACCCAGTACTTC. Amino acids: CTSGIGGPEETQYF.

The chain is built from TRBV15 and TRBJ2-5; D gene ambiguous. Between the trimmed V and J ends, which lost 6 bases and 5 bases, there was a span of 10 bases. The germline CDR1 and CDR2 sequences are LNHNV and YYDKDF (reference sequence). The CDR3 spans 12 residues. CDR3 amino acids: CATSPSPETQYF. CDR3 bases: TGTGCCACCAGTCCTAGTCCCGAGACCCAGTACTTC.

This clonotype was detected many times. The genes are TRBV7-2 and TRBJ2-1; D call uncertain. Trimming shortened V by 7 bases and J by 7 bases, and 20 bases separated the two germline ends. Germline loops: CDR1 SGHTA, CDR2 FQGNSA. The CDR3 consists of 15 residues. The CDR3 reads CASTSRARWKNEQFF. The CDR3 bases are TGTGCCAGCACCTCTCGAGCCCGTTGGAAGAATGAGCAGTTCTTC.